The 11 T cell receptor beta chains reported below all come from one sample, sequenced in a study of blood T cell repertoires in COVID-19. TCRdb keeps only in-frame clones here, not all; method: immunoSEQ multiplex PCR. The sample has 300,000 to 450,000 clones; about four fifths are singletons. The sample comprised peripheral blood. The source is a human donor with acute or convalescent COVID-19. The donor label of this sample is uncertain.

This sequence joins TRBV2 and TRBJ1-1, with 7 bases aligning to TRBD1. The CDR3 consists of 13 residues. V dropped 10 bases and J dropped 1; count of bases not matched to a gene: 6. Germline V lookup: CDR1 SNHLY, CDR2 FYNNEI. This chain's CDR3 is CANSGQWNTEAFF. The CDR3 bases are TGTGCCAACTCGGGACAGTGGAACACTGAAGCTTTCTTT.

The rearrangement uses TRBV5-1 and TRBJ2-7; 12 bases map to TRBD2. The germline V gene has CDR1 SGHRS and CDR2 YFSETQ. Trimming took 4 bases from V and 4 from J; bases not matched to a gene: 3. The CDR3 length is 14 residues. CDR3: CASSTGLAGYEQYF. Here the CDR3 DNA reads TGCGCCAGCAGCACCGGACTAGCGGGGTACGAGCAGTACTTC.

This chain joins TRBV6-5 and TRBJ1-2; 9 bases agree with TRBD1. Germline CDR1 reads MNHEY; CDR2 reads SVGAGI. J gave up 9 bases and V 6 bases, and 11 bases lay outside the gene matches. The length of the CDR3 is 14 residues. This CDR3 is CASRETGGVNSYTF. The DNA for the CDR3 is TGTGCCAGCAGAGAGACAGGGGGGGTAAATAGCTACACCTTC.

To note about this clone: Other DNA sequences within the sample encode an identical CDR3. V is TRBV18 and J is TRBJ1-5; weak D call: TRBD1 (5 bases). V lost 3 bases to trimming and J lost 5 bases, with 11 bases between them. CDR1 KGHSH and CDR2 LQKENI come from the germline V gene. The CDR3 consists of 14 residues. The CDR3, as DNA: TGTGCCAGCTCACCGTCCGGGGGACATCAGCCCCAGCATTTT. This encodes CASSPSGGHQPQHF.

The CDR3 spells CASRRSGQGNEKLFF. The CDR3, as DNA: TGTGCCAGCAGGCGTTCGGGACAGGGTAACGAAAAACTGTTTTTT. The chain uses TRBV2 and TRBJ1-4; 9 bases are shared with TRBD1. The V gene's germline CDR1 is SNHLY and CDR2 FYNNEI. J lost 8 bases, V lost 6 bases, and 10 bases had no gene match. The CDR3 covers 15 residues.

The chain carries TRBV4-1 and TRBJ2-3; TRBD2 matches 8 bases. This CDR3 contains 15 residues. Trimming removed 6 bases from V and 4 bases from J; junction bases left unmatched: 9. Per the germline V gene, CDR1 is MGHRA and CDR2 is YSYEKL. The chain's CDR3 is CASSLTSGSSDTQYF. The CDR3 DNA sequence: TGCGCCAGCAGTCTTACCAGCGGGAGTTCAGATACGCAGTATTTT.

DNA of the CDR3: TGTGCCAGCAGCTGGACAGGGGCCGGGGAGCTGTTTTTT. It encodes CASSWTGAGELFF. The V call is TRBV7-8, the J call TRBJ2-2, with 9 bases identical to TRBD1. V trimming: 4 bases; J trimming: 6 bases; junction bases outside the gene matches: 0. The CDR3 runs to 13 residues. Germline-derived CDR1 and CDR2 are SGHVS and FQNEAQ.

The chain joins TRBV9 to TRBJ2-2; D might be TRBD2 (5 bases). The CDR3 is 14 residues long. Trimming removed 3 bases from V and 6 bases from J, with 12 bases in between. The V gene's germline CDR1 is SGDLS and CDR2 YYNGEE. The CDR3 region has the DNA TGTGCCAGCAGCGCGGACTTTGGGCCCGGGGAGCTGTTTTTT. Protein sequence: CASSADFGPGELFF.

J is TRBJ1-4 and V is TRBV29-1; D may be TRBD1 (6 bases). CDR3 length: 13 residues. Germline V gene sequence: CDR1 SQVTM, CDR2 ANQGSEA. The ends were cut back, 4 bases at V and 5 bases at J, with 11 bases in the middle. CDR3 protein: CSVVEQGNEKLFF. The CDR3 coding sequence is TGCAGCGTTGTGGAGCAGGGGAATGAAAAACTGTTTTTT.

The chain links TRBV6-5 to TRBJ2-5; TRBD1 agrees at 7 bases. Looked up from germline, CDR1 is MNHEY and CDR2 is SVGAGI. CDR3 length: 14 residues. J was trimmed by 4 bases and V by 4 bases; bases with no gene match: 6. CDR3 sequence: CASSSRQGPETQYF. The DNA of the CDR3 is TGTGCCAGCAGTTCCCGACAGGGTCCAGAGACCCAGTACTTC.

This clone has only a few counts. The chain recombines TRBV2 with TRBJ2-7; D is possibly TRBD1 (5 bases). Germline CDR1 SNHLY, CDR2 FYNNEI. The V end was cut by 2 bases, the J end by 2 bases, with 10 bases between. The CDR3 totals 14 residues. CDR3 loop: CASSETTGAYEQYF. The CDR3 nucleotides read TGTGCCAGCAGTGAAACAACAGGAGCCTACGAGCAGTACTTC.